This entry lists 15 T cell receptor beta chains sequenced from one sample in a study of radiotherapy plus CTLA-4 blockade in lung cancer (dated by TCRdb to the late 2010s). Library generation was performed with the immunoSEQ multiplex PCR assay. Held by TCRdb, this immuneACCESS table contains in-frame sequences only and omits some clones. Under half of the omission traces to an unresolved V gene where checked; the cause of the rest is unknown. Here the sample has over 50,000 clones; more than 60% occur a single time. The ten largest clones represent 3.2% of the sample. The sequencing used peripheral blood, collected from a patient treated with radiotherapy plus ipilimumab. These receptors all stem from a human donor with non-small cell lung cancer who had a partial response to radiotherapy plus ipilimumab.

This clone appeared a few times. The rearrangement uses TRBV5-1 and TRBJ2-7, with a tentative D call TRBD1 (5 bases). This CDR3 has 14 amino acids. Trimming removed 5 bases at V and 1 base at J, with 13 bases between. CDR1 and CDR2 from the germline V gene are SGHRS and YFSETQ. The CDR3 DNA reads TGCGCCAGCAGGGTAGGGGCTTATTCCTACGAGCAGTACTTC. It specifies CASRVGAYSYEQYF.

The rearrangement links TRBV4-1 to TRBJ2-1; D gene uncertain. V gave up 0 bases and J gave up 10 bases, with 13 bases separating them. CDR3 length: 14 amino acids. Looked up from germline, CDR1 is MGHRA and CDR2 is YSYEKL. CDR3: CASSQDRIALEQFF. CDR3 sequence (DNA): TGCGCCAGCAGCCAAGATAGGATAGCTCTAGAGCAGTTCTTC.

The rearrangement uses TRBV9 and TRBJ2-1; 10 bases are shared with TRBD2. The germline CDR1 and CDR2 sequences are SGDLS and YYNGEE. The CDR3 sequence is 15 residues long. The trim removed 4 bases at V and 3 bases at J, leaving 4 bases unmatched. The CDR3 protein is CASSSRTSGYNEQFF. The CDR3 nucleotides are TGTGCCAGCAGCTCGCGGACTAGCGGCTACAATGAGCAGTTCTTC.

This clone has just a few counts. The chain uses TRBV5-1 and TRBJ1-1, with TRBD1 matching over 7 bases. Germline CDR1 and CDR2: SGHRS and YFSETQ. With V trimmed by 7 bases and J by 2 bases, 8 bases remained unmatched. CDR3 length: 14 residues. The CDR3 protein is CASCTGTANTEAFF. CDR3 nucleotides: TGCGCCAGCTGTACCGGGACAGCCAACACTGAAGCTTTCTTT.

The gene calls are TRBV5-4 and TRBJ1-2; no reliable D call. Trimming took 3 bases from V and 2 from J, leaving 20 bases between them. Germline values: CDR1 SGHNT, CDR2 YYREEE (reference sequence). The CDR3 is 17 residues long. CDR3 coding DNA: TGTGCCAGCAGCTCCCCGGGAGGCGGCTCTATGAACTATGGCTACACCTTC. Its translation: CASSSPGGGSMNYGYTF.

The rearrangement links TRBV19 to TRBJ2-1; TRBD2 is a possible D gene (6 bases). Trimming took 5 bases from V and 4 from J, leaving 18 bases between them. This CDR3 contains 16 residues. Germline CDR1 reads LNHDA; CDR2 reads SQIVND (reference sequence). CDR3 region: CASSPYGRALYNEQFF. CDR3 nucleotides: TGTGCCAGTAGTCCCTACGGGAGAGCCCTTTACAATGAGCAGTTCTTC.

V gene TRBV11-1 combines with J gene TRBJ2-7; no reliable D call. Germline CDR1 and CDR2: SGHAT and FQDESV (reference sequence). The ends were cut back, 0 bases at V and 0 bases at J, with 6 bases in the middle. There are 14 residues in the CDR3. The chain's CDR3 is CASSLAGSSYEQYF. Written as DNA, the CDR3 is TGTGCCAGCAGCTTAGCGGGCAGCTCCTACGAGCAGTACTTC. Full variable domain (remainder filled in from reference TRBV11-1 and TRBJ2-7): EAEVAQSPRYKITEKSQAVAFWCDPISGHATLYWYRQILGQGPELLVQFQDESVVDDSQLPKDRFSAERLKGVDSTLKIQPAELGDSAMYLCASSLAGSSYEQYFGPGTRLTVT.

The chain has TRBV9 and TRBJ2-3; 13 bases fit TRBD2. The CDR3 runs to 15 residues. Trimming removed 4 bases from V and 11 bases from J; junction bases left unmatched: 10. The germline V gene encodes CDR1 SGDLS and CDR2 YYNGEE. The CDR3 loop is CASSPFTSGGGRQYF. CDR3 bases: TGTGCCAGCAGCCCGTTTACTAGCGGGGGGGGGAGGCAGTATTTT.

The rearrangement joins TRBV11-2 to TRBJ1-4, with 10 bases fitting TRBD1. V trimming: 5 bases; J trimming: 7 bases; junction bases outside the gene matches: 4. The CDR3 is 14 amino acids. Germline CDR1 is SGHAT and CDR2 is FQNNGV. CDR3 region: CASSPDRGSEKLFF. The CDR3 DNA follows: TGTGCCAGCAGCCCGGACAGGGGGTCTGAAAAACTGTTTTTT.

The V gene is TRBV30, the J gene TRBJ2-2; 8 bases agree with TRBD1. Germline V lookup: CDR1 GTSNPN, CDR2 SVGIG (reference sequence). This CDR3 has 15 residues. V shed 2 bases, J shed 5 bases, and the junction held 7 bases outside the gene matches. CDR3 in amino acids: CAWSSRGRTTGELFF. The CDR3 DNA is TGTGCCTGGAGTAGCAGGGGGCGGACGACCGGGGAGCTGTTTTTT.

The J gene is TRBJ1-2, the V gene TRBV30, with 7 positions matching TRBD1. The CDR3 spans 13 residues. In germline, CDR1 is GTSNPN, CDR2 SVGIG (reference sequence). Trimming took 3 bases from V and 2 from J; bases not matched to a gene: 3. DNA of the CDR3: TGTGCCTGGAGACAGGGGTTAAACTATGGCTACACCTTC. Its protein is CAWRQGLNYGYTF.

In DNA, the CDR3 is TGTGCCAGCAGCTCGGTGACCCGGGACAGAGCCTACAATGAGCAGTTCTTC. This encodes CASSSVTRDRAYNEQFF. V and J are TRBV7-3 and TRBJ2-1, with 7 bases aligning to TRBD1. Germline assignment: CDR1 SGHTA and CDR2 FQGTGA. CDR3 length: 17 residues. The J segment lost 2 bases and the V segment lost 4 bases, leaving 11 bases of the junction unmatched.

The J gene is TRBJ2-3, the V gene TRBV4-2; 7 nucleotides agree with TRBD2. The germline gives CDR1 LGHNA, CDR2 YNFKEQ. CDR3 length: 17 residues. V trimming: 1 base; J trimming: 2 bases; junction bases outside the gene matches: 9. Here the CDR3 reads CASSQAPSGETTDTQYF. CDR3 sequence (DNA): TGTGCCAGCAGCCAAGCCCCAAGCGGGGAGACCACAGATACGCAGTATTTT.

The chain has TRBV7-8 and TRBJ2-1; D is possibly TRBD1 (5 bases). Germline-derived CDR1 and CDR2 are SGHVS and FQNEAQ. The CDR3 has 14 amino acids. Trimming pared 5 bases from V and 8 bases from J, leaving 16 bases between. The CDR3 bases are TGTGCCAGCAGCATCAATCAGGGTGGCCATGAGCAGTTCTTC. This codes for CASSINQGGHEQFF.

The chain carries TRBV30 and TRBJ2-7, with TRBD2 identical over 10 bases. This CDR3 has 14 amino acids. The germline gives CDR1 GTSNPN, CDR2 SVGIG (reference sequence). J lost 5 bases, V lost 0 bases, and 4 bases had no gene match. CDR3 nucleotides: TGTGCCTGGAGTGTAAGTGGACTAGCGGACGAGCAGTACTTC. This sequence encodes CAWSVSGLADEQYF.